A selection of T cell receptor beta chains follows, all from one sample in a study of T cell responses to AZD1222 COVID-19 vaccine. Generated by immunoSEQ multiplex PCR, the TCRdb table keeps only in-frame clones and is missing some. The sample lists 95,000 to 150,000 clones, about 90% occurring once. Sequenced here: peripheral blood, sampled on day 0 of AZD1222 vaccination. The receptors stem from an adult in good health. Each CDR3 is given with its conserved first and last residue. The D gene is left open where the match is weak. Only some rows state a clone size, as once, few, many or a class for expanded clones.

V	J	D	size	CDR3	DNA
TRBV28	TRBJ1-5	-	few	CASSLVGSRNQPQHF	TGTGCCAGCAGTTTAGTGGGTTCGCGCAATCAGCCCCAGCATTTT
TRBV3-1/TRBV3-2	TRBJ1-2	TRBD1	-	CASTQGGGASYGYTF	TGTGCCAGCACCCAGGGAGGGGGCGCCAGTTATGGCTACACCTTC
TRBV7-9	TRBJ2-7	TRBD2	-	CASSFGGGYEQYF	TGTGCCAGCAGCTTCGGGGGGGGCTACGAGCAGTACTTC
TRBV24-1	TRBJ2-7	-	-	CATSAGGREQYF	TGTGCCACCAGTGCAGGTGGGAGAGAGCAGTACTTC
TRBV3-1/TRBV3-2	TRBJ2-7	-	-	CASSQDPGPGEQYF	TGTGCCAGCAGCCAAGATCCCGGGCCGGGGGAGCAGTACTTC
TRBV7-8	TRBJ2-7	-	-	CASSPMTSCYEQYF	TGTGCCAGCAGCCCGATGACTAGTTGCTACGAGCAGTACTTC
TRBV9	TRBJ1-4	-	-	CASSVGGGEGGEKLFF	TGTGCCAGCAGCGTAGGTGGGGGTGAGGGAGGTGAAAAACTGTTTTTT
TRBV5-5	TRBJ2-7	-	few	CASSSVGLLGYEQYF	TGTGCCAGCAGCTCCGTGGGGCTATTAGGGTACGAGCAGTACTTC
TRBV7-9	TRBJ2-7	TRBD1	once	CASSVGDRVYEQYF	TGTGCCAGCAGCGTAGGGGACAGGGTTTACGAGCAGTACTTC
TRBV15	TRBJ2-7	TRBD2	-	CATSSWTSGSSYEQYF	TGTGCCACCAGCAGTTGGACTAGCGGGAGTAGTTACGAGCAGTACTTC
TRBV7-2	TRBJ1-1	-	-	CASSLNQGPNTEAFF	TGTGCCAGCAGCTTAAATCAGGGGCCGAACACTGAAGCTTTCTTT
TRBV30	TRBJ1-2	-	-	CAWSPGVGIGGYGYTF	TGTGCCTGGAGCCCAGGGGTAGGAATTGGCGGCTATGGCTACACCTTC
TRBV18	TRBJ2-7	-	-	CASSPRNRPYEQYF	TGTGCCAGCTCACCTCGGAACAGACCCTACGAGCAGTACTTC
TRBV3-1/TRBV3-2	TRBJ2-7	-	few	CASSQSITYEQYF	TGTGCCAGCAGCCAATCAATCACCTACGAGCAGTACTTC
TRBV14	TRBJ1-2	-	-	CASSQDPRSHYGYTF	TGTGCCAGCAGCCAAGATCCTCGGTCTCACTATGGCTACACCTTC
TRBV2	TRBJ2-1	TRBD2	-	CASSEAVAGGFYNEQFF	TGTGCCAGCAGTGAAGCAGTAGCGGGGGGGTTCTACAATGAGCAGTTCTTC
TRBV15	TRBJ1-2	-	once	CATTRGAGDGYTF	TGTGCCACCACCCGAGGGGCAGGGGACGGCTACACCTTC
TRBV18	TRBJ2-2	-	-	CASPAENTGELFF	TGTGCCAGCCCCGCCGAGAACACCGGGGAGCTGTTTTTT
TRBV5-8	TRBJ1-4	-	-	CASSLVGLDEKLFF	TGTGCCAGCAGCTTGGTAGGGTTGGACGAAAAACTGTTTTTT
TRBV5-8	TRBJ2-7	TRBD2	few	CASRDPYGGARKSLYEQYF	TGTGCCAGCAGGGACCCGTACGGGGGGGCCAGAAAATCTCTCTACGAGCAGTACTTC
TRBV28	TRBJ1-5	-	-	CASSSPGGAGSNQPQHF	TGTGCCAGCAGTTCCCCGGGGGGGGCAGGGAGCAATCAGCCCCAGCATTTT
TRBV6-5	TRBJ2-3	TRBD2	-	CASSYSSAGGPDTQYF	TGTGCCAGCAGTTACTCGTCTGCGGGGGGGCCCGATACGCAGTATTTT
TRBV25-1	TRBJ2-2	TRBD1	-	CASSDNPGQGANTGELFF	TGTGCCAGCAGTGACAATCCCGGACAGGGGGCGAACACCGGGGAGCTGTTTTTT
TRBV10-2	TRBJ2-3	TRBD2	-	CATQSGGWADTQYF	TGCGCCACCCAGAGCGGGGGTTGGGCAGATACGCAGTATTTT
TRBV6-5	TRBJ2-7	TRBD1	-	CASRDLGQGINEQYF	TGTGCCAGCAGAGACTTGGGACAGGGTATCAACGAGCAGTACTTC
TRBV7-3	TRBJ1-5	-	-	CASSLMAGEQPQHF	TGTGCCAGCAGCTTAATGGCAGGGGAACAGCCCCAGCATTTT